This section outlines one TCR beta chain sequence together with its context. The entry originates in a study of cytomegalovirus exposure and HLA in healthy donors. V gave up 4 bases and J gave up 6 bases, with 26 bases separating them. The CDR3 consists of 18 residues. Germline values: CDR1 SGDLS, CDR2 YYNGEE. The PCR had 60 Vbeta and 13 Jbeta primers. Repertoires were generated with immunoSEQ multiplex PCR, while TCRdb's copy carries only in-frame clones and drops some. The sample includes approximately 120,000 clones, roughly 82% of them seen just once. Sequenced material: PBMCs. The receptor was isolated from a woman aged 60-75 years in good health and CMV-seropositive. The chain employs TRBV9 and TRBJ2-1; maybe TRBD2 (7 bases). CDR3 region: CASSRRGGDLSGGNEQFF. CDR3 DNA sequence: TGTGCCAGCAGCCGCCGAGGGGGGGACCTTTCTGGTGGCAATGAGCAGTTCTTC.